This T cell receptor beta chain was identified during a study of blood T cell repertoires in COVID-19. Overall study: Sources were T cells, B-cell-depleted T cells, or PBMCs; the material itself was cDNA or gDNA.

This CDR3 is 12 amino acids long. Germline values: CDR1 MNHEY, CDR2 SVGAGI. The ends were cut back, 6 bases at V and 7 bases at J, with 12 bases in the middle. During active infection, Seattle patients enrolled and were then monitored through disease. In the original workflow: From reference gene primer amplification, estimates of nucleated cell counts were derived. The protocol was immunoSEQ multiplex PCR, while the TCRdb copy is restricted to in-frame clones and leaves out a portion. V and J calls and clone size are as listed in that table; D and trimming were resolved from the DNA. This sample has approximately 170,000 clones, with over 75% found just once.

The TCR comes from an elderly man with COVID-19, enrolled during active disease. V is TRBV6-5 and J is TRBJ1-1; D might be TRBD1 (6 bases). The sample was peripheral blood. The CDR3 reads CASRSQGFEAFF. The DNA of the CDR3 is TGTGCCAGCAGATCACAGGGCTTTGAAGCTTTCTTT.